This T cell receptor (beta chain) was obtained from a study of patients and donors after allogeneic stem cell transplantation. Trimming took 6 bases from V and 4 from J; bases not matched to a gene: 17. This CDR3 has 17 residues. Germline V gene sequence: CDR1 SNHLY, CDR2 FYNNEI. One entry per CDR3 protein results from TCRdb running MiXCR on the RT-PCR reads. Of around 170,000 distinct CDR3 sequences listed, 24% are singletons. This clonotype originated in a human donor who was either an allogeneic HSCT recipient or a stem cell or donor lymphocyte infusion donor (not recorded which). It is not recorded whose cells these are; they may come from a transplant donor. Source material: blood, either unsorted or a sorted T cell fraction (not recorded which). J is TRBJ1-1 and V is TRBV2; 7 bases fit TRBD1. The CDR3 is CASRPGQIRSVATEAFF. The CDR3, as DNA: TGTGCCAGCAGGCCGGGACAGATAAGATCGGTCGCCACTGAAGCTTTCTTT.